Below, one TCR beta chain is given with its context. The germline gives CDR1 MNHEY, CDR2 SMNVEV (reference sequence). The CDR3 extends over 16 amino acids. V lost 3 bases to trimming and J lost 3 bases; unmatched junction nucleotides: 6. The data are from a study of blood T cell repertoires in COVID-19. In the study overall: T cells, B-cell-depleted T cells, or PBMCs provided the cDNA or gDNA that served as material.

Clones were read by immunoSEQ multiplex PCR, and TCRdb kept only the in-frame ones, dropping some. Of over 65,000 clones in the sample, approximately 86% were seen once. The rearrangement uses TRBV27 and TRBJ2-2; 8 nucleotides agree with TRBD1. The sequenced material came from peripheral blood. The sequence was collected from a man older than 75 with active or convalescent COVID-19. The CDR3 DNA reads as TGTGCCAGCAGTTTTAGACAGGGGCGCGACACCGGGGAGCTGTTTTTT. Residues: CASSFRQGRDTGELFF.